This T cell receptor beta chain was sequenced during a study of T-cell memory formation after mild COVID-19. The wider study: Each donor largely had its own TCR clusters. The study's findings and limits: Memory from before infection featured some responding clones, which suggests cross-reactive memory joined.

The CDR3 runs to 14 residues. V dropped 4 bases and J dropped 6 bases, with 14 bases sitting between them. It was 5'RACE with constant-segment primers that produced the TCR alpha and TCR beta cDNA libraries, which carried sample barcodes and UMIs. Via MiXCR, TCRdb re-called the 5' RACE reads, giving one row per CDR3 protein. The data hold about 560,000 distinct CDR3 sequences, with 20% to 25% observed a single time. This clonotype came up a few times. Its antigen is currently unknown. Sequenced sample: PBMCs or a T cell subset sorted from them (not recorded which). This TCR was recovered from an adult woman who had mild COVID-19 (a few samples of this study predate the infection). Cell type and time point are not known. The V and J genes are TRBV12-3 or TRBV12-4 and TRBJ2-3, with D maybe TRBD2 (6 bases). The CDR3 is CASSSRTTSDTQYF. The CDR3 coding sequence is TGTGCCAGCAGTTCAAGGACTACCTCCGATACGCAGTATTTT.